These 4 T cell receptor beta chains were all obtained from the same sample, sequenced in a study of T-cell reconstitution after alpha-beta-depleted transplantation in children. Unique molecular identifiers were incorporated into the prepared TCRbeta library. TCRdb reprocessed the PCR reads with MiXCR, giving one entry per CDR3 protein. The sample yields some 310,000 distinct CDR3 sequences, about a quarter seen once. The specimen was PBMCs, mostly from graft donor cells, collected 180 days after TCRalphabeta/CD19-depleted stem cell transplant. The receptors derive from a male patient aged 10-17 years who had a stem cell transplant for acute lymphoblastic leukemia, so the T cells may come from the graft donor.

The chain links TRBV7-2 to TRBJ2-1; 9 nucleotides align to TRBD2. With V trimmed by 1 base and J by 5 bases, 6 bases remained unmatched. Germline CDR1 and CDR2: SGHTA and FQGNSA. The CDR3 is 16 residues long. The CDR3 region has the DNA TGTGCCAGCAGCTTAGTTGCGACTAGCGGTCACAATGAGCAGTTCTTC. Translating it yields CASSLVATSGHNEQFF.

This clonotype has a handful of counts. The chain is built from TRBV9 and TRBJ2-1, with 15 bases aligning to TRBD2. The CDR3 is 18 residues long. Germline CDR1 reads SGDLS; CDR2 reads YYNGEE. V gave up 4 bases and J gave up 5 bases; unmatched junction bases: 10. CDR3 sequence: CASSPQGLAGGPDNEQFF. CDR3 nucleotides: TGTGCCAGCAGCCCCCAAGGACTAGCGGGAGGGCCTGACAATGAGCAGTTCTTC.

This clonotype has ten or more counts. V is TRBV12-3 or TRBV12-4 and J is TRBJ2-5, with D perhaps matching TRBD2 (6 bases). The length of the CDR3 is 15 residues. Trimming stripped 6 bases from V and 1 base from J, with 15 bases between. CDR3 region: CASSPDSGFQETQYF. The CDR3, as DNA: TGTGCCAGCAGCCCCGATAGCGGATTCCAAGAGACCCAGTACTTC.

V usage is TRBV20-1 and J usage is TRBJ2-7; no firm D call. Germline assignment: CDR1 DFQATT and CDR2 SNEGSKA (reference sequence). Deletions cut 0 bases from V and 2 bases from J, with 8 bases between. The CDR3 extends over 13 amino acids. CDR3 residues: CSARDVRTYEQYF. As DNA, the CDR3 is TGCAGTGCTAGAGATGTAAGGACCTACGAGCAGTACTTC.